The source of this T cell receptor (beta chain) is a study of cytomegalovirus exposure and HLA in healthy donors. Looking at the study overall: Counted in an early data release were some 81 million unique TCRs from HLA-typed donors.

Broader study findings: In an earlier analysis, in approximately 630 donors, most V segments appeared productive either ~90% or ~30% of the time. As was reported, the HLA-A and HLA-B alleles of most subjects were accurately predicted from TCR beta sequences. One variant, a missense change in DCLRE1C, was linked in a later analysis to TCR beta V- and J-gene trimming.

This clone was seen a handful of times. The antigen is unknown. It was with 60 Vbeta and 13 Jbeta primers that the PCR ran. Measured with immunoSEQ multiplex PCR; TCRdb has only the in-frame clones, and not every one. In the table there are 110,000 to 150,000 clones, around 9.7% of which are singletons. Trimming stripped 5 bases from V and 2 bases from J, with 10 bases between. CDR3 length equals 13 residues. Germline CDR1 SGHRS, CDR2 YFSETQ. The chain joins TRBV5-1 to TRBJ1-1, with TRBD1 as a possible D gene (5 bases). The sample taken for sequencing was PBMCs. The source is a man aged 50-60 years in good health and CMV-seronegative. The CDR3 loop is CASRVTANTEAFF. The CDR3 nucleotides read TGCGCCAGCAGGGTGACAGCCAACACTGAAGCTTTCTTT.